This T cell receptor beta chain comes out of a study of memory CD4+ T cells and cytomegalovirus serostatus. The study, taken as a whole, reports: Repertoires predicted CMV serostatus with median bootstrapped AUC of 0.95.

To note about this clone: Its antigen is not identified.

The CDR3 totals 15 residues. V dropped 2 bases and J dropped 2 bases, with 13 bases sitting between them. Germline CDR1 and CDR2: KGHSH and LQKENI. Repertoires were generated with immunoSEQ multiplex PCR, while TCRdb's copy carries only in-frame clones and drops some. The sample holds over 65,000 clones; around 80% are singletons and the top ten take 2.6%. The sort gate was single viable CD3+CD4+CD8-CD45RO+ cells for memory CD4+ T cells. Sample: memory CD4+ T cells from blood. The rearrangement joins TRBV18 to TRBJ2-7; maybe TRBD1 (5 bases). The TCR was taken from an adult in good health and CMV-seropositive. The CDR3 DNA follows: TGTGCCAGCTCACCAGGGGTAGGGGTTACCTACGAGCAGTACTTC. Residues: CASSPGVGVTYEQYF.